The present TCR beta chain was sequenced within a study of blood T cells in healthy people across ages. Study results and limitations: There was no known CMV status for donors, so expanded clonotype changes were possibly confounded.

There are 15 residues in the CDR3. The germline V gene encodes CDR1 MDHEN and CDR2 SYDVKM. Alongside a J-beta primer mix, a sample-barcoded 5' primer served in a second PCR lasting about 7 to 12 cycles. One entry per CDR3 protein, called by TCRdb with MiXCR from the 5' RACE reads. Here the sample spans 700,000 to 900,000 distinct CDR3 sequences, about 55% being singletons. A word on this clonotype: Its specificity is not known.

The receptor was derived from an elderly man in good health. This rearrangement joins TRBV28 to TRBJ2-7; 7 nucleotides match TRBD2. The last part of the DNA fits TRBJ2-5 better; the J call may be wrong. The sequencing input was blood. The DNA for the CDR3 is TGTGCCAGCATTGGGGCTAGCGGCAGCGGAGAGACCCAGTACTTC. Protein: CASIGASGSGETQYF.